Presented here are 5 T cell receptor beta chains from one specimen sequenced in a study of OX40 agonist ivuxolimab in advanced cancers. The table came from immunoSEQ multiplex PCR; TCRdb's copy has only in-frame clones and leaves some out. Among roughly 140,000 clones, 90% to 95% were seen once, and the ten largest hold about 0.31%. The sample was CD4+ or CD8+ T cells sorted from blood, taken in a trial of the OX40 agonist ivuxolimab. These receptors all stem from an adult with an advanced solid tumor such as melanoma, head and neck, liver or kidney cancer.

The rearrangement uses TRBV19 and TRBJ2-7, with TRBD2 matching over 11 bases. The CDR3 is 16 residues long. With V trimmed by 4 bases and J by 0 bases, 5 bases remained unmatched. Germline V gives CDR1 LNHDA, CDR2 SQIVND (reference sequence). CDR3 protein: CASSTITSGSSYEQYF. The CDR3 DNA is TGTGCCAGTAGTACGATAACTAGCGGGAGCTCCTACGAGCAGTACTTC.

A word on this clone: This sample also contains other DNA sequences that code for the same CDR3. The chain couples TRBV6-5 to TRBJ2-7, with 9 nucleotides matching TRBD1. V lost 2 bases to trimming and J lost 1 base; unmatched junction nucleotides: 3. The CDR3 is 15 amino acids. Germline V gives CDR1 MNHEY, CDR2 SVGAGI. CDR3 sequence reads: CASSYPGQGSYEQYF. As DNA, the CDR3 is TGTGCCAGCAGTTACCCGGGACAGGGTTCCTACGAGCAGTACTTC.

The chain recombines TRBV27 with TRBJ2-7, with 9 bases aligning to TRBD1. The V and J ends lost 2 bases and 5 bases, in that order; junction bases with no gene match: 7. This CDR3 is built from 15 residues. CDR1 is MNHEY, CDR2 SMNVEV, per germline (reference sequence). The chain's CDR3 is CASSLAGQGSHEQYF. CDR3 coding DNA: TGTGCCAGCAGTTTAGCCGGACAGGGGTCCCACGAGCAGTACTTC.

V usage is TRBV28 and J usage is TRBJ2-1; possible D gene TRBD2, 5 bases. Germline CDR1 and CDR2: MDHEN and SYDVKM. The CDR3 spans 15 residues. Trimming removed 2 bases at V and 6 bases at J, with 14 bases between. The CDR3 spells CASSLGGRISNEQFF. In DNA form, the CDR3 reads TGTGCCAGCAGTTTAGGAGGAAGAATAAGCAATGAGCAGTTCTTC.

The chain employs TRBV6-1 and TRBJ2-7; D uncertain. Germline CDR1 reads MNHNS; CDR2 reads SASEGT. Trimming took off 2 bases at V and 1 base at J, with 6 bases between the two ends. The CDR3 contains 13 residues. The CDR3 loop is CASSETLSYEQYF. The CDR3 nucleotides are TGTGCCAGCAGTGAAACACTTTCCTACGAGCAGTACTTC.